This passage covers 9 T cell receptor beta chains from one sample sequenced in a study of blood T cell repertoires in COVID-19. TCRdb keeps only in-frame clones here, not all; method: immunoSEQ multiplex PCR. Among under 150,000 clones listed, more than 70% were seen once. Sequencing input: peripheral blood. Every receptor here comes from a woman aged 55-70 years with COVID-19, enrolled during active disease.

The V gene is TRBV4-2, the J gene TRBJ2-3; 15 bases agree with TRBD2. V lost 0 bases and J lost 1; bases outside the gene matches: 8. Per the germline V gene, CDR1 is LGHNA and CDR2 is YNFKEQ. The CDR3 is made up of 20 amino acids. In DNA, the CDR3 is TGTGCCAGCAGCCAAGAGTCTGGACTAGCGGGGGGGCCGGGCACAGATACGCAGTATTTT. Its translation: CASSQESGLAGGPGTDTQYF.

On this clone: An end of the junction differs from the germline gene, which may be a read error. The genes are TRBV4-1 and TRBJ1-4; 10 bases are a match to TRBD1. The germline V gene encodes CDR1 MGHRA and CDR2 YSYEKL. The CDR3 contains 19 residues. CDR3 DNA: TGCGCCAGCACCCAAGGGGGTTGGGACAGGGGAAAGGAAAATGAAAAACTGTTTTTT. Its protein product is CASTQGGWDRGKENEKLFF.

The chain joins TRBV7-6 to TRBJ1-2, with a weak D call TRBD1 (6 bases). With 5 bases removed from V and 6 bases from J, the gap between germline ends came to 28 bases. From germline, CDR1 is SGHVS and CDR2 FNYEAQ. This CDR3 comprises 18 residues. The CDR3 region is CASSIGALFTGSRDGYTF. For the CDR3, the DNA is TGTGCCAGCAGCATAGGGGCACTATTCACAGGGTCACGGGATGGCTACACCTTC. Combining the CDR3 with reference TRBV7-6 and TRBJ1-2 gives the whole variable domain GAGVSQSPRYKVTKRGQDVALRCDPISGHVSLYWYRQALGQGPEFLTYFNYEAQQDKSGLPNDRFSAERPEGSISTLTIQRTEQRDSAMYRCASSIGALFTGSRDGYTFGSGTRLTVV.

This clone was counted between two and nine times. This chain joins TRBV15 and TRBJ1-1; possible D gene TRBD1, 5 bases. Trimming left V 3 bases short and J 1 base short, with 12 bases between. The germline CDR1 and CDR2 sequences are LNHNV and YYDKDF (reference sequence). The CDR3 is 15 amino acids. The CDR3 spells CATSSMAGGNTEAFF. The CDR3 region has the DNA TGTGCCACCAGCAGTATGGCGGGGGGGAACACTGAAGCTTTCTTT.

This clone has a count of ten or more. V is TRBV5-5 and J is TRBJ1-5, with D possibly TRBD1 on 5 matching bases. Germline values: CDR1 SGHKS, CDR2 YYEKEE (reference sequence). The CDR3 length is 17 residues. V was cut by 0 bases and J by 0 bases, with 13 bases left in between. CDR3 coding DNA: TGTGCCAGCAGCTTGGCCGGGGAGGGGTATAGCAATCAGCCCCAGCATTTT. It encodes CASSLAGEGYSNQPQHF.

Only one count was recorded for this clone. This chain links TRBV6-2 or TRBV6-3 with TRBJ1-3; D is ambiguous. V lost 4 bases and J lost 5, with 6 bases in between. The CDR3 is made up of 12 amino acids. Germline V gives CDR1 MNHEY, CDR2 SVGEGT. The CDR3 nucleotides are TGTGCCAGCAGTTGGCAGAGAAACACCATATATTTT. Translation gives CASSWQRNTIYF.

The genes are TRBV2 and TRBJ2-5; 11 bases map to TRBD2. The CDR3 covers 21 residues. The junction had 29 bases not matched to a gene; V was cut back by 4 bases and J by 10 bases. Germline lookup yields CDR1 SNHLY and CDR2 FYNNEI. Written as DNA, the CDR3 is TGTGCCAGCAGTGGTGCAGTGCTAGCGGGGGGATCTCGACGTGCGGGGTTTGGCCAGTACTTC. It translates to CASSGAVLAGGSRRAGFGQYF.

The V call is TRBV11-2, the J call TRBJ1-2, with D perhaps TRBD1 (6 bases). The germline CDR1 and CDR2 sequences are SGHAT and FQNNGV. The CDR3 has 14 amino acids. The germline V and J ends were trimmed by 0 bases and 4 bases, with 9 bases remaining between them. CDR3 nucleotides: TGTGCCAGCAGCTTAGAACAGGGTCCCTATGGCTACACCTTC. Amino acid sequence: CASSLEQGPYGYTF.

The V and J genes are TRBV18 and TRBJ2-5, with a possible D match to TRBD2 (5 bases). Trimming took off 4 bases at V and 5 bases at J, with 20 bases between the two ends. The CDR3 extends over 16 amino acids. Germline V gene data show CDR1 as KGHSH and CDR2 as LQKENI. The CDR3 sequence is CASSLNGAARGETQYF. CDR3 DNA sequence: TGTGCCAGCTCACTAAACGGAGCGGCACGAGGGGAGACCCAGTACTTC.